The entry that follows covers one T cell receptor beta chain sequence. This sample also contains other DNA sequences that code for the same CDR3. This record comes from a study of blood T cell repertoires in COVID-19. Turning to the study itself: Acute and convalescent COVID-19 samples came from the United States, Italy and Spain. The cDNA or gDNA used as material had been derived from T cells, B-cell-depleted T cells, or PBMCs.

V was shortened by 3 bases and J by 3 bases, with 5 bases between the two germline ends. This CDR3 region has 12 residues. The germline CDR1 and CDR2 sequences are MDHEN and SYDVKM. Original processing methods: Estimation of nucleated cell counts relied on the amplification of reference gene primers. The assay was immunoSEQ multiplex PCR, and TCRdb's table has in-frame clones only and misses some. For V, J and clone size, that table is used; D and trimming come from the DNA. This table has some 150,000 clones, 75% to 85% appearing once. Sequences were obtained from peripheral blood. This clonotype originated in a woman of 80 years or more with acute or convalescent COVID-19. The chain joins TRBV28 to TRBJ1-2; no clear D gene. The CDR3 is CASSLSDYGYTF. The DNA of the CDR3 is TGTGCCAGCAGTTTGTCTGACTATGGCTACACCTTC.